This is a list of T cell receptor beta chains from one sample in a study of T cells after posttransplantation cyclophosphamide. Libraries were prepared by immunoSEQ multiplex PCR; TCRdb keeps only in-frame clonotypes and omits some of them. In the table there are 20,000 to 25,000 clones, 85% to 90% of which are singletons. This specimen was PBMCs, taken approximately 370 days after allogeneic stem cell transplant with calcineurin inhibitor and methotrexate. The source of these receptors is a female patient in her thirties or forties who received an allogeneic stem cell transplant from an unrelated donor, was CMV-positive, and had acute and chronic GVHD. These T cells may partly come from the graft donor. The CDR3 runs from the conserved cysteine through the conserved F or W. A D gene is named only where the DNA matches it firmly. Part of the rows lack a size; the others show once, few, many or a class for expanded clones.

>TRBV7-2|NA|TRBJ2-5|NA
CASSLDRRGAETQYF
TGTGCCAGCAGCCTAGACCGGAGAGGCGCTGAGACCCAGTACTTC
>TRBV30|TRBD2|TRBJ2-3|NA
CAWSVGLAGRQVTTDTQYF
TGTGCCTGGAGTGTAGGACTAGCGGGACGACAGGTGACCACAGATACGCAGTATTTT
>TRBV19|TRBD1|TRBJ1-5|NA
CASKGLRDRENQPQHF
TGTGCCAGTAAGGGTCTAAGGGACAGGGAGAATCAGCCCCAGCATTTT
>TRBV11-2|NA|TRBJ2-1|NA
CASRQGAYNEQFF
TGTGCCAGCAGACAGGGTGCCTACAATGAGCAGTTCTTC
>TRBV9|NA|TRBJ1-2|NA
CASSVGSSTMKGYTF
TGTGCCAGCAGCGTAGGTTCGTCTACTATGAAAGGCTACACCTTC
>TRBV18|NA|TRBJ2-5|NA
CASSPSPGVGQETQYF
TGTGCCAGCTCACCAAGTCCGGGAGTAGGCCAAGAGACCCAGTACTTC
>TRBV7-6|NA|TRBJ1-1|NA
CASSLEGGVLNTEAFF
TGTGCCAGCAGCTTAGAGGGGGGGGTACTGAACACTGAAGCTTTCTTT
>TRBV18|NA|TRBJ1-2|NA
CASSPEMTGNYGYTF
TGTGCCAGCTCACCCGAAATGACAGGAAACTATGGCTACACCTTC
>TRBV6-5|NA|TRBJ1-5|NA
CASSYAGSNQPQHF
TGTGCCAGCAGTTACGCAGGTAGCAATCAGCCCCAGCATTTT
>TRBV9|NA|TRBJ2-1|NA
CASSVAFLASSLNEQFF
TGTGCCAGCAGCGTAGCGTTCTTAGCGTCATCCCTCAATGAGCAGTTCTTC
>TRBV6-6|NA|TRBJ1-1|NA
CASSSQHDEAFF
TGTGCCAGCAGTTCCCAACACGATGAAGCTTTCTTT
>TRBV7-9|TRBD1|TRBJ1-2|once
CASSSDRGYGYTF
TGTGCCAGCAGTTCGGACAGGGGCTATGGCTACACCTTC
>TRBV27|NA|TRBJ2-1|NA
CASSPPIQGYRYNEQFF
TGTGCCAGCAGTCCCCCCATTCAGGGGTATAGGTACAATGAGCAGTTCTTC
>TRBV7-2|NA|TRBJ1-1|NA
CASSLDRAGAEAFF
TGTGCCAGCAGCTTAGACAGGGCCGGGGCTGAAGCTTTCTTT
>TRBV25-1|TRBD1|TRBJ1-2|once
CASSEQGVRYGYTF
TGTGCCAGCAGTGAACAGGGGGTGCGGTATGGCTACACCTTC
>TRBV7-9|TRBD1|TRBJ1-5|NA
CASSWDRVQPQHF
TGTGCCAGCAGCTGGGACAGGGTTCAGCCCCAGCATTTT
>TRBV7-8|NA|TRBJ1-1|few
CASSLRETEAFF
TGTGCCAGCAGCCTCAGGGAAACTGAAGCTTTCTTT
>TRBV9|NA|TRBJ2-3|NA
CASSVDSVTQYF
TGTGCCAGCAGCGTAGATTCGGTTACGCAGTATTTT
>TRBV5-8|NA|TRBJ1-6|NA
CASSLEGQNSPLHF
TGTGCCAGCAGCTTGGAGGGACAAAATTCACCCCTCCACTTT
>TRBV30|NA|TRBJ1-3|NA
CAWSGGSGNTIYF
TGTGCCTGGAGTGGAGGCTCTGGAAACACCATATATTTT
>TRBV7-9|TRBD1|TRBJ2-3|NA
CASTGQGFGTDTQYF
TGTGCCAGCACCGGACAGGGGTTCGGCACAGATACGCAGTATTTT
>TRBV7-3|NA|TRBJ2-7|NA
CASSLAGVGEQYF
TGTGCCAGCAGTTTAGCCGGGGTCGGGGAGCAGTACTTC
>TRBV5-1|NA|TRBJ2-3|NA
CASSHRSSTDTQYF
TGCGCCAGCAGTCACCGGAGCAGCACAGATACGCAGTATTTT
>TRBV6-5|TRBD2|TRBJ2-5|NA
CASSPTSGSGQTQYF
TGTGCCAGCAGTCCAACTAGCGGGAGCGGGCAGACCCAGTACTTC
>TRBV18|TRBD1|TRBJ1-4|NA
CASSPSWGTGDEKLFF
TGTGCCAGCTCACCTTCGTGGGGGACAGGCGACGAAAAACTGTTTTTT
>TRBV29-1|TRBD2|TRBJ2-2|NA
CSVEATGTTTGELFF
TGCAGCGTTGAGGCAACCGGGACTACGACCGGGGAGCTGTTTTTT
>TRBV7-9|TRBD1|TRBJ2-1|NA
CASSLMSQGDEQFF
TGTGCCAGCAGCTTAATGAGTCAGGGGGATGAGCAGTTCTTC